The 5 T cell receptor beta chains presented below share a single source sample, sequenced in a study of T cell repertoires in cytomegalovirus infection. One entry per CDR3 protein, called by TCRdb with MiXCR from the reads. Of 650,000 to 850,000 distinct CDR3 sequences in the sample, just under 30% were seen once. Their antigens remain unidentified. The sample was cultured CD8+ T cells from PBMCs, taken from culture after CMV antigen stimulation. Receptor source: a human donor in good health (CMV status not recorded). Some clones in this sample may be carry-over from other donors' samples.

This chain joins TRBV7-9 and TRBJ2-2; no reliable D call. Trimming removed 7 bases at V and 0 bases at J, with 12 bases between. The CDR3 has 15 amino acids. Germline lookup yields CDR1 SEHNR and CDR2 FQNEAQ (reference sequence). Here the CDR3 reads CASTLTAPNTGELFF. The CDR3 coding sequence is TGTGCCAGCACACTTACGGCCCCGAACACCGGGGAGCTGTTTTTT.

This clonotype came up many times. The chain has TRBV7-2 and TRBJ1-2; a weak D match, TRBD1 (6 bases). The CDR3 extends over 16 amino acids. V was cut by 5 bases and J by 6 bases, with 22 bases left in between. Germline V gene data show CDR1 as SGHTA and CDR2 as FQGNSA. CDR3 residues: CASSHLPPGGDNGYTF. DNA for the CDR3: TGTGCCAGCAGCCACCTGCCCCCAGGAGGGGACAATGGCTACACCTTC. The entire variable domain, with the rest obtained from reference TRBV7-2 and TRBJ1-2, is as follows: GAGVSQSPSNKVTEKGKDVELRCDPISGHTALYWYRQSLGQGLEFLIYFQGNSAPDKSGLPSDRFSAERTGGSVSTLTIQRTQQEDSAVYLCASSHLPPGGDNGYTFGSGTRLTVV.

This CDR3 is CASSWVRTDTQYF. CDR3 sequence (DNA): TGTGCCAGCAGTTGGGTACGCACAGATACGCAGTATTTT. This rearrangement joins TRBV27 to TRBJ2-3; D is unclear. CDR1 and CDR2 from the germline V gene are MNHEY and SMNVEV (reference sequence). CDR3 length: 13 amino acids. Trimming left V 4 bases short and J 1 base short, with 6 bases between.

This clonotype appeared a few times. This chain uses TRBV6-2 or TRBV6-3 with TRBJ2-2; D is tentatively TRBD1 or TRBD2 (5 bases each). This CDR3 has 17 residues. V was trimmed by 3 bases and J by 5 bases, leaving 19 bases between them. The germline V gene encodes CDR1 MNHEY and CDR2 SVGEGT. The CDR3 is CASSYRSRGTWTGELFF. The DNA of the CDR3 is TGTGCCAGCAGTTATAGGTCGAGGGGCACGTGGACCGGGGAGCTGTTTTTT.

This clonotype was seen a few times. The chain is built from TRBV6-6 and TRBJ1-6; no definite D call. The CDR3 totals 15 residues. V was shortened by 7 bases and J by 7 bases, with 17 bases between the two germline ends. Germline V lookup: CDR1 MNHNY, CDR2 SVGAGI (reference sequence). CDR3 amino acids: CASTPLTTRNSPLHF. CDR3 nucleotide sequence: TGTGCCAGCACCCCTCTCACTACTAGGAATTCACCCCTCCACTTT.